This T cell receptor (beta chain) appears in the sequencing data of a study of graft-versus-host responses after intestinal transplantation. Across the whole study: Anti-thymocyte globulin induction preceded roughly 3 years of tacrolimus and steroid maintenance in all recipients. General study findings and limits: Early post-transplant declines in HvG were associated with peak levels of circulating GvH clones.

Assay used: immunoSEQ multiplex PCR; TCRdb lists only in-frame clones, some missing. The sample consists of around 67,000 clones, approximately 84% of them appearing once. Worth noting for this clone: Its antigen remains unidentified.

The V end was cut by 5 bases, the J end by 1 base, with 11 bases between. The CDR3 length is 14 residues. Germline values: CDR1 SGHVS, CDR2 FNYEAQ. This TCR was recovered from a human donor who was the organ donor for an intestinal transplant. The material sequenced was unstimulated CD4+ T cells sorted from spleen or lymph node cells, taken before transplant. This sequence joins TRBV7-6 and TRBJ2-5, with D perhaps matching TRBD1 (5 bases). The CDR3 DNA follows: TGTGCCAGCAGCCAGTCGACAGTCCAAGAGACCCAGTACTTC. Its translation: CASSQSTVQETQYF.